This T cell receptor (beta chain) was identified during a study of cytomegalovirus exposure and HLA in healthy donors. The PCR ran on 60 Vbeta and 13 Jbeta primers. Assay used: immunoSEQ multiplex PCR; TCRdb lists only in-frame clones, some missing. The sample includes about 120,000 clones, 74% seen only once; the top ten take approximately 1.9%. V shed 5 bases, J shed 3 bases, and the junction held 9 bases outside the gene matches. This CDR3 has 15 amino acids. In germline, CDR1 is ENHRY, CDR2 SYGVKD. General study findings and limits: An assumption of roughly uniform sequencing depth across donors underlay the presence/absence analyses. A link between a missense DCLRE1C variant and TCR beta V- and J-gene trimming emerged from a later analysis. Most sequenced TCRs were rare (though some public TCRs occurred in many donors).

A note on this clone: The target antigen is unknown.

Material for sequencing was PBMCs. This clonotype originated in a human donor in good health. The chain is built from TRBV10-3 and TRBJ1-1; TRBD1 agrees at 7 bases. CDR3 nucleotide sequence: TGTGCCATCAGTACAGGGGTTCAGTTAGACACTGAAGCTTTCTTT. Protein product: CAISTGVQLDTEAFF.